A selection of T cell receptor beta chains follows, all from one sample in a study of T cell responses to AZD1222 COVID-19 vaccine. Only in-frame clones appear in the TCRdb table, and some are missing; sequencing was by immunoSEQ multiplex PCR. The table lists around 100,000 clones, about nine tenths of them singletons, with about 1.5% in the top ten. Sample: peripheral blood, taken on day 0 of AZD1222 vaccination. The receptors derive from an adult in good health. The CDR3 runs from the conserved cysteine through the conserved F or W. Fields, in order: J gene, D gene, clone size, V gene, CDR3 DNA, CDR3 protein. D genes are given only for firm matches. Clone size is not always given. Where it is, it says once, few, many or a class for expanded clones.

TRBJ2-3 . . TRBV28 TGTGCCAGCAGTTTAGTTGGCGGTTGGGAATGGAGCACAGATACGCAGTATTTT CASSLVGGWEWSTDTQYF
TRBJ2-7 . . TRBV30 TGTGCCTGGAGTGTAAGGGCCAACGAGCAGTACTTC CAWSVRANEQYF
TRBJ2-7 TRBD2 once TRBV19 TGTGCCAGTAGTGCGGGACTAGCGGGAGTGGGATACGAGCAGTACTTC CASSAGLAGVGYEQYF
TRBJ2-1 TRBD2 . TRBV13 TGTGCCAGCAGCAGGGGACTAGCGGGAGCCTATGAGCAGTTCTTC CASSRGLAGAYEQFF
TRBJ2-5 . . TRBV25-1 TGTGCCTTAAACACTGTAGGACACCCAGAGACCCAGTACTTC CALNTVGHPETQYF
TRBJ2-2 TRBD1 . TRBV29-1 TGCAGCGTACAGGGACAGGGTAAAAACACCGGGGAGCTGTTTTTT CSVQGQGKNTGELFF
TRBJ1-2 . . TRBV5-1 TGCGCCAGCAGCCCACGGGACGGAAACTATGGCTACACCTTC CASSPRDGNYGYTF
TRBJ2-6 . . TRBV6-4 TGTGCCAGCAGTGACACAGCCGAGGCTTCTGGGGCCAACGTCCTGACTTTC CASSDTAEASGANVLTF
TRBJ2-7 . . TRBV27 TGTGCCAGCAGTTCCTACGAGGGTTTGGGCATCTACGAGCAGTACTTC CASSSYEGLGIYEQYF
TRBJ2-1 . . TRBV5-1 TGCGCCAGCAATTCTCTCCAAGGCGGGCCCAATGAGCAGTTCTTC CASNSLQGGPNEQFF
TRBJ1-1 . . TRBV30 TGTGCCTGGAGTGTCGACAGGTTAACTGAAGCTTTCTTT CAWSVDRLTEAFF
TRBJ1-1 TRBD1 . TRBV29-1 TGCAGCGCCCAGGGGGGGGACACTGAAGCTTTCTTT CSAQGGDTEAFF
TRBJ2-7 TRBD2 . TRBV28 TGTGCCAGCACTGGGAGGGAATACGAGCAGTACTTC CASTGREYEQYF
TRBJ2-2 . . TRBV4-1 TGCGCCAGCAGCCAGGAGGGCGCGAACACCGGGGAGCTGTTTTTT CASSQEGANTGELFF
TRBJ2-7 . few TRBV5-1 TGCGCCAGCAGTCCACGGGGTGAGGGCTACGAGCAGTACTTC CASSPRGEGYEQYF
TRBJ1-1 TRBD1 . TRBV28 TGTGCCAGTTCAGGGGGCGGGGTCACTGAAGCTTTCTTT CASSGGGVTEAFF
TRBJ2-7 TRBD1 . TRBV3-1/TRBV3-2 TGTGCCAGCAGCCAACTTAGGGGGCCGGGCGAGCAGTACTTC CASSQLRGPGEQYF
TRBJ1-3 TRBD1 . TRBV2 TGTGCCAGCAGTGGGACAGGAGACTCTGGAAACACCATATATTTT CASSGTGDSGNTIYF
TRBJ2-7 . . TRBV9 TGTGCCAGCAGCGTAGACGACAAATCGAAGCAGTACTTC CASSVDDKSKQYF
TRBJ1-2 . . TRBV19 TGTGCCAGTAGTATAGCGCAGGGGCCCTCTGGCTACACCTTC CASSIAQGPSGYTF
TRBJ2-2 . . TRBV5-1 TGCGCCAGCAGCTTGTTGTTGACAGGAAACACCGGGGAGCTGTTTTTT CASSLLLTGNTGELFF
TRBJ2-7 . . TRBV7-3 TGTGCCAGCAGCTTAAGCCCCCGCAATAGCGACTCCTACGAGCAGTACTTC CASSLSPRNSDSYEQYF
TRBJ2-5 TRBD2 . TRBV7-2 TGTGCCAGCAGCTTAGTCGGGACTATTCAAGAGACCCAGTACTTC CASSLVGTIQETQYF
TRBJ2-3 . few TRBV5-4 TGTGCCAGCACAGCGAACACAGATACGCAGTATTTT CASTANTDTQYF
TRBJ2-7 . . TRBV28 TGTGCCAGCAGTTTGGGCAGACACTACGAGCAGTACTTC CASSLGRHYEQYF
TRBJ1-2 TRBD1 once TRBV7-9 TGTGCCAGCAGCCCTATCTCTACAGGGGATTCCTATGGCTACACCTTC CASSPISTGDSYGYTF
TRBJ2-1 . . TRBV11-3 TGTGCCAGCAGCTTTACTCGGGAGTCTGAGCAGTTCTTC CASSFTRESEQFF
TRBJ2-1 . . TRBV5-1 TGCGCCAGCAGCCCTGGACACCCAACCTACAATGAGCAGTTCTTC CASSPGHPTYNEQFF
TRBJ2-1 TRBD2 . TRBV19 TGTGCCAGTAGGACGTCGGGAGGCTCCAATGAGCAGTTCTTC CASRTSGGSNEQFF
TRBJ2-2 . . TRBV27 TGTGCCAGCAGTCCCCGCACAGACAGCTACACCGGGGAGCTGTTTTTT CASSPRTDSYTGELFF
TRBJ1-5 . . TRBV2 TGTGCCAGCAGTGCCTTTGGAGAAAGTCAGCCCCAGCATTTT CASSAFGESQPQHF
TRBJ2-5 . . TRBV7-8 TGTGCCAGCAGCCGAGACACGAGGGGGGAAGCGGAGACCCAGTACTTC CASSRDTRGEAETQYF